These 22 T cell receptor beta chains share one sample of origin, sequenced in a study of T cells in Graves' hyperthyroidism and ophthalmopathy. RNA transcripts gave rise to amplified TCR beta CDR3 regions. First-round RT-PCR of the TCR CDR3 relied on the HTBI primer set. TCRdb redid the calling of the multiplex PCR reads with MiXCR, one entry per CDR3 protein. The repertoire holds about 570,000 distinct CDR3 sequences, with 46% as singletons. Sequencing input: peripheral blood or thyroid tissue (not recorded which). These receptors all stem from an adult woman with Graves' disease, either hyperthyroidism or ophthalmopathy (not recorded which).

This clonotype was detected many times. The chain employs TRBV28 and TRBJ1-5; D might be TRBD1 (5 bases). Germline CDR1 reads MDHEN; CDR2 reads SYDVKM. This CDR3 has 13 amino acids. Trimming took 4 bases from V and 8 from J, leaving 12 bases between them. This CDR3 is CASSSGFSKPQHF. The DNA of the CDR3 is TGTGCCAGCAGTTCAGGGTTCTCGAAGCCCCAGCATTTT.

The rearrangement uses TRBV7-2 and TRBJ1-4, with D uncertain. Germline assignment: CDR1 SGHTA and CDR2 FQGNSA. CDR3 length equals 15 residues. Trimming took 5 bases from V and 2 from J, leaving 12 bases between them. Here the CDR3 DNA reads TGTGCCAGCAGCCGGACGGGGTTGACTAATGAAAAACTGTTTTTT. Translation: CASSRTGLTNEKLFF.

This clonotype was counted a few times. The V call is TRBV12-3 or TRBV12-4, the J call TRBJ1-6; D uncertain. The CDR3 sequence is 13 residues long. With 4 bases removed from V and 8 bases from J, the gap between germline ends came to 9 bases. CDR3 coding DNA: TGTGCCAGCAGTTCACTCTTCGATTCACCCCTCCACTTT. Its translation: CASSSLFDSPLHF.

The chain has TRBV20-1 and TRBJ1-1; D is uncertain. The germline V and J ends were trimmed by 2 bases and 1 base, with 8 bases remaining between them. The CDR3 runs 13 residues. Germline lookup yields CDR1 DFQATT and CDR2 SNEGSKA (reference sequence). The CDR3 DNA reads TGCAGTGCTAGAAACAGTGGGAACACTGAAGCTTTCTTT. Amino acids: CSARNSGNTEAFF.

This clonotype was counted many times. The V call is TRBV3-1, the J call TRBJ2-5, with 10 bases fitting TRBD2. The CDR3 contains 16 residues. The trim removed 6 bases at V and 3 bases at J, leaving 10 bases unmatched. CDR1 is LGHDT and CDR2 is YNNKEL in the germline V gene (reference sequence). DNA for the CDR3: TGTGCCAGCAGGCTTGGAGCGGGAGGGCCGGAAGAGACCCAGTACTTC. Residues: CASRLGAGGPEETQYF.

This sequence joins TRBV7-9 and TRBJ2-7; 10 bases map to TRBD1. The CDR3 contains 15 residues. In germline, CDR1 is SEHNR, CDR2 FQNEAQ (reference sequence). The V and J ends lost 6 bases and 3 bases, in that order; junction bases with no gene match: 8. CDR3 DNA: TGTGCCAGCAGTCCTGACAGGGGGCCCATCTACGAGCAGTACTTC. This codes for CASSPDRGPIYEQYF.

In this sample, this clonotype turned up many times. V gene TRBV11-2 combines with J gene TRBJ1-3; D remains unclear. CDR1 SGHAT and CDR2 FQNNGV come from the germline V gene. The CDR3 consists of 13 residues. Trimming removed 5 bases from V and 4 bases from J, with 9 bases in between. The CDR3 is CASSHNPGNTIYF. The CDR3 DNA follows: TGTGCCAGCAGCCATAACCCGGGAAACACCATATATTTT. Looking up the rest from reference TRBV11-2 and TRBJ1-3 gives the full variable domain: EAGVAQSPRYKIIEKRQSVAFWCNPISGHATLYWYQQILGQGPKLLIQFQNNGVVDDSQLPKDRFSAERLKGVDSTLKIQPAKLEDSAVYLCASSHNPGNTIYFGEGSWLTVV.

As for this clonotype: This likely comes from a read error, as the CDR3 has no conserved phenylalanine or tryptophan at its end. The DNA is left out, because the CDR3 cannot be placed on it with certainty; the CDR3 is given as TCRdb lists it. The chain uses TRBV2 and TRBJ2-7; the table's TRBD2 call for D was not verified on the DNA. Germline V CDR1 and CDR2: SNHLY, FYNNEI. The CDR3 has 8 residues if both end residues are counted. The CDR3 is CASKSGIT.

The chain carries TRBV2 and TRBJ2-5; TRBD2 matches at 8 bases. The V and J ends lost 8 bases and 3 bases, in that order; junction bases with no gene match: 11. Per the germline V gene, CDR1 is SNHLY and CDR2 is FYNNEI. This CDR3 region has 15 residues. The CDR3 protein is CASSLREGREETQYF. The CDR3 bases are TGTGCCAGCTCATTACGGGAGGGAAGGGAAGAGACCCAGTACTTC.

The chain joins TRBV29-1 to TRBJ1-2; D not certain. Germline V gene lookup returns CDR1 SQVTM and CDR2 ANQGSEA. V was pared by 0 bases and J by 7 bases, with 3 bases between. The CDR3 contains 10 residues. The CDR3 here is CSVEDGGYTF. The CDR3 DNA follows: TGCAGCGTTGAAGACGGTGGCTACACCTTC.

V is TRBV29-1 and J is TRBJ2-2; 9 bases match TRBD2. CDR1 is SQVTM, CDR2 ANQGSEA, per germline. J gave up 6 bases and V 8 bases, and 10 bases lay outside the gene matches. The CDR3 loop spans 14 amino acids. CDR3 amino acids: CSLREVAGAGELFF. CDR3 coding DNA: TGCAGCTTGAGGGAGGTAGCGGGAGCCGGGGAGCTGTTTTTT.

This clonotype came up many times. The chain uses TRBV6-1 and TRBJ1-4; tentatively, D is TRBD1 (6 bases). Germline CDR1 is MNHNS and CDR2 is SASEGT. The CDR3 consists of 15 residues. V shed 3 bases and J shed 4 bases, with 12 bases lying between them. CDR3: CASSDPTGVNEKLFF. The CDR3 bases are TGTGCCAGCAGTGACCCGACAGGAGTTAATGAAAAACTGTTTTTT.

The chain combines TRBV25-1 with TRBJ1-4, with D perhaps TRBD1 (5 bases). CDR1 and CDR2 from the germline V gene are MGHDK and SYGVNS. Between the trimmed V and J ends, which lost 3 bases and 7 bases, there was a span of 9 bases. This CDR3 has 13 amino acids. The CDR3 loop is CASSDRASEKLFF. The CDR3 bases are TGTGCCAGCAGTGACAGGGCTAGTGAAAAACTGTTTTTT. Variable domain in full (rest from reference TRBV25-1 and TRBJ1-4): EADIYQTPRYLVIGTGKKITLECSQTMGHDKMYWYQQDPGMELHLIHYSYGVNSTEKGDLSSESTVSRIRTEHFPLTLESARPSHTSQYLCASSDRASEKLFFGSGTQLSVL.

This clonotype was detected only a few times. A single base separates this from a much larger clone, so it may be a read error. This chain uses TRBV24-1 with TRBJ2-5; D may be TRBD2 (7 bases). CDR1 and CDR2 from the germline V gene are KGHDR and SFDVKD. The CDR3 length is 18 residues. V was cut by 5 bases and J by 3 bases, with 24 bases left in between. The CDR3 region has the DNA TGTGCCACCAGTGCCAAGGGACCAGCGGGAAGGGGGAAAGAGACCCAGTACTTC. Its translation is CATSAKGPAGRGKETQYF.

Many counts were recorded for this clonotype. The rearrangement joins TRBV25-1 to TRBJ1-5, with unresolved D. This CDR3 comprises 14 residues. V was pared by 2 bases and J by 5 bases, with 10 bases between. The germline gives CDR1 MGHDK, CDR2 SYGVNS. The CDR3 here is CASSERREYQPQHF. The CDR3 DNA reads as TGTGCCAGCAGTGAAAGACGGGAATATCAGCCCCAGCATTTT.

The gene calls are TRBV29-1 and TRBJ2-7, with a weak D call TRBD2 (7 bases). The germline V gene has CDR1 SQVTM and CDR2 ANQGSEA. This CDR3 has 13 amino acids. The chain's CDR3 is CSAPGGRAYEQYF. DNA for the CDR3: TGCAGTGCTCCCGGGGGGCGCGCCTACGAGCAGTACTTC.

This clonotype was seen repeatedly, ten times or more. The chain combines TRBV6-1 with TRBJ2-7, with D possibly being TRBD2 (5 bases). The CDR3 is 12 amino acids. The germline V gene has CDR1 MNHNS and CDR2 SASEGT. V dropped 5 bases and J dropped 3 bases, with 8 bases sitting between them. The CDR3 coding sequence is TGTGCCAGCAGTCTCGACTACTACGAGCAGTACTTC. It specifies CASSLDYYEQYF.

This chain joins TRBV6-2 or TRBV6-3 and TRBJ1-2; 7 bases match TRBD1. With V trimmed by 5 bases and J by 6 bases, 6 bases remained unmatched. This CDR3 is 13 amino acids long. CDR1 is MNHEY and CDR2 is SVGEGT in the germline V gene. The CDR3 DNA follows: TGTGCCAGCAGTGAACCAGGGGGAGATGGCTACACCTTC. Translated, it gives CASSEPGGDGYTF.

This clonotype showed up many times. The rearrangement links TRBV9 to TRBJ1-3; TRBD1 is a possible D gene (5 bases). V dropped 1 base and J dropped 0 bases, with 11 bases sitting between them. This CDR3 is built from 16 residues. CDR1 SGDLS and CDR2 YYNGEE come from the germline V gene. CDR3 coding DNA: TGTGCCAGCAGCGTAAAGGGGTCAGGCTCTGGAAACACCATATATTTT. This sequence encodes CASSVKGSGSGNTIYF.

This chain links TRBV6-1 with TRBJ1-4, with D hard to call. Deletions cut 7 bases from V and 10 bases from J, with 16 bases between. The CDR3 runs 13 residues. Germline-derived CDR1 and CDR2 are MNHNS and SASEGT. This chain's CDR3 is CASNPTGMGKLFF. The CDR3 nucleotides are TGTGCCAGCAATCCGACGGGGATGGGAAAACTGTTTTTT.

In its sample, this clonotype was seen many times. V and J are TRBV6-1 and TRBJ1-4; 8 bases map to TRBD1. Trimming cost V 6 bases and J 8 bases; bases outside gene matches: 14. The CDR3 consists of 16 residues. Germline CDR1 reads MNHNS; CDR2 reads SASEGT. In nucleotides, the CDR3 is TGTGCCAGCAGGTCCCGGGACAGGTCCTGGGGAGAAAAACTGTTTTTT. Amino acid sequence: CASRSRDRSWGEKLFF.

The genes are TRBV19 and TRBJ1-5, with TRBD1 as a possible D gene (5 bases). The CDR3 runs to 15 residues. Trimming removed 5 bases at V and 0 bases at J, with 11 bases between. Germline lookup yields CDR1 LNHDA and CDR2 SQIVND (reference sequence). CDR3 residues: CASSWGGISNQPQHF. DNA for the CDR3: TGTGCCAGTAGTTGGGGGGGGATTAGCAATCAGCCCCAGCATTTT.